This record concerns one T cell receptor (beta chain) sequence. Its antigen is still unknown. The data stem from a study of identical twins. Overall study results and limits: Beta clonotypes that were abundant in cord blood contained fewer insertions, a pattern absent from memory repertoires. Invariant MAIT and iNKT cells could partly confound zero-insertion analyses.

A universal primer site was incorporated via template switching, and the cDNA contained unique molecular identifiers. TCRdb redid the calling of the 5' RACE reads with MiXCR, one entry per CDR3 protein. There are 420,000 or so distinct CDR3 sequences in the sample; around a sixth occur only once, and more than 10% lies in the top ten. Germline CDR1 and CDR2: KGHSH and LQKENI. CDR3 length: 15 residues. V lost 2 bases and J 10 bases, leaving 18 bases between the germline ends. This receptor was taken from a man aged 45-60 years in good health. The sequencing sample was made of naive T cells sorted from blood. The chain recombines TRBV18 with TRBJ2-1, with D perhaps matching TRBD2 (5 bases). The CDR3 DNA is TGTGCCAGCTCACCAAAGATTAACGGCCGAGGGGAGCAGTTCTTC. This codes for CASSPKINGRGEQFF.